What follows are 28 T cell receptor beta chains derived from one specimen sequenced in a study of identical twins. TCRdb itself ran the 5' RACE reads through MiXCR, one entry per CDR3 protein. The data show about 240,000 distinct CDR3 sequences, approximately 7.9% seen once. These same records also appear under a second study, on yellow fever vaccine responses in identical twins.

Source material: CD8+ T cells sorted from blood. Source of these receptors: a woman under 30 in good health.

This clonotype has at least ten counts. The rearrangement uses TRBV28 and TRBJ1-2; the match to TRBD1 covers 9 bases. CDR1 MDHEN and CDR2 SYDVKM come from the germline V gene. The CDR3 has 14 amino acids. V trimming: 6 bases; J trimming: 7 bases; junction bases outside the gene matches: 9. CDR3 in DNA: TGTGCCAGCAGCTGGGGACAGGGTTTTTTTGGCTACACCTTC. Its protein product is CASSWGQGFFGYTF.

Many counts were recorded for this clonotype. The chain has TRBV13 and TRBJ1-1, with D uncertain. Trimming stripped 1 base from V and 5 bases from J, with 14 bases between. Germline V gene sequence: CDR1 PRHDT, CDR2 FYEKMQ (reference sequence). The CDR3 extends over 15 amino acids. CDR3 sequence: CASSLERQIGTEAFF. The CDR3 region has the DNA TGTGCCAGCAGCTTAGAGAGGCAGATAGGAACTGAAGCTTTCTTT.

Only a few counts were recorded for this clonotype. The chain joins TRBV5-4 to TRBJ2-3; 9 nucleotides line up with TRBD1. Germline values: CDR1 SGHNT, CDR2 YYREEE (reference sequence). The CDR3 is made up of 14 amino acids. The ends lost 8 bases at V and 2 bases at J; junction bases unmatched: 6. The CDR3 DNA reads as TGTGCCAGTTCGACAGGGGGTTTCACAGATACGCAGTATTTT. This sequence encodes CASSTGGFTDTQYF. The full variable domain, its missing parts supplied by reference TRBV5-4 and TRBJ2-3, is ETGVTQSPTHLIKTRGQQVTLRCSSQSGHNTVSWYQQALGQGPQFIFQYYREEENGRGNFPPRFSGLQFPNYSSELNVNALELDDSALYLCASSTGGFTDTQYFGPGTRLTVL.

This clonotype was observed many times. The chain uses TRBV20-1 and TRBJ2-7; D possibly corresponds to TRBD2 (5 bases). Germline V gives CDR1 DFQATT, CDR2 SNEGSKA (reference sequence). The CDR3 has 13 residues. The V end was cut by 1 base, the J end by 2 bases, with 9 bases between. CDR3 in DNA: TGCAGTGCTAGAGGCGGGTACACCTACGAGCAGTACTTC. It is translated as CSARGGYTYEQYF.

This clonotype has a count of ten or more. CDR3 DNA sequence: TGTGCCAGCAGCCACAAGCTGGGACAGGGGGACGAGCAGTACTTC. Its protein is CASSHKLGQGDEQYF. The chain uses TRBV7-6 and TRBJ2-7; 11 nucleotides match TRBD1. Per the germline V gene, CDR1 is SGHVS and CDR2 is FNYEAQ. After removal of 5 bases from V and 5 bases from J, the junction contained 8 bases not matched to a gene. The CDR3 has 15 residues.

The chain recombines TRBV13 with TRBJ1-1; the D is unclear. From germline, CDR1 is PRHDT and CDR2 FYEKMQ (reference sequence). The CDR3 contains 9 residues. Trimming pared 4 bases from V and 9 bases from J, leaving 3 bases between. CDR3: CASSYQAFF. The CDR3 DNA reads TGTGCCAGCAGCTACCAAGCTTTCTTT.

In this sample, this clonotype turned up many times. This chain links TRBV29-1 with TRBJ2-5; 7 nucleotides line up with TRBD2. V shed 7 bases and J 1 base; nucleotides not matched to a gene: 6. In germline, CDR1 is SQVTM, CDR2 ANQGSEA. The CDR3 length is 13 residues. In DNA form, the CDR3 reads TGCAGCGCTCCTGGGGGGGTCCAAGAGACCCAGTACTTC. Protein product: CSAPGGVQETQYF.

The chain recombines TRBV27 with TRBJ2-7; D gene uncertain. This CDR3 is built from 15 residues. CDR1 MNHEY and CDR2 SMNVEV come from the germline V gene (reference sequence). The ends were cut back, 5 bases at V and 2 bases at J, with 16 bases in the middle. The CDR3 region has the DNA TGTGCCAGCAGTACCTCCGGTGGACGGACCTACGAGCAGTACTTC. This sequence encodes CASSTSGGRTYEQYF.

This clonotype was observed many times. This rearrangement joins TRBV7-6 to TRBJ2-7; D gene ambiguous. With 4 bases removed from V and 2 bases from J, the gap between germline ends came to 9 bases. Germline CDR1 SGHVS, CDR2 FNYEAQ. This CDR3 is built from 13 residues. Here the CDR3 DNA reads TGTGCCAGCAGCTCCGGAGAGACCTACGAGCAGTACGTC. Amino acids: CASSSGETYEQYV.

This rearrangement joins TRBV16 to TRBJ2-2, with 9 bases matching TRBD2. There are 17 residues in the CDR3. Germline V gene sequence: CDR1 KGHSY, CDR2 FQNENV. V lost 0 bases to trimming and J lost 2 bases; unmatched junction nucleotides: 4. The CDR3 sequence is CASSQSLREGNTGELFF. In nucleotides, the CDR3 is TGTGCCAGCAGCCAATCCCTGCGGGAGGGAAACACCGGGGAGCTGTTTTTT.

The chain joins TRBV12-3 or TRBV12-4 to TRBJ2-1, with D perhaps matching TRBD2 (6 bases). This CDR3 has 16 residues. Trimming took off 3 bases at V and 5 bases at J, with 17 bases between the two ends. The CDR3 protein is CASSFRASETDNEQFF. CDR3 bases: TGTGCCAGCAGTTTTAGGGCTAGCGAAACAGACAATGAGCAGTTCTTC.

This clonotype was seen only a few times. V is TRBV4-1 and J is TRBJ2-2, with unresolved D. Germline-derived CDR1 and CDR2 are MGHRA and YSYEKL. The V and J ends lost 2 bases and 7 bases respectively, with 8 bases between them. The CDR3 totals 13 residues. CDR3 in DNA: TGCGCCAGCAGCCAACGGCTCATCGGGGAGCTGTTTTTT. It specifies CASSQRLIGELFF.

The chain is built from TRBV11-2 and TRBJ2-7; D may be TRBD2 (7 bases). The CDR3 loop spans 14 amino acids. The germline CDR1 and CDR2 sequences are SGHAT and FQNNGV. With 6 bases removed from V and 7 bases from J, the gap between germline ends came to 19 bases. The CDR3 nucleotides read TGTGCCAGCAGGCGAACAGGGAGGGTCCGAGAGCAGTACTTC. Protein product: CASRRTGRVREQYF.

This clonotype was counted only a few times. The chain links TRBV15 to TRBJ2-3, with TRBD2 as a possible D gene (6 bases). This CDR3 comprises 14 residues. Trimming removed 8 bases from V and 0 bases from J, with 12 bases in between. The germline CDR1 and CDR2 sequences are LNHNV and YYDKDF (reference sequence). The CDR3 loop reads CATRRASSTDTQYF. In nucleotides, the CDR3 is TGTGCCACCCGGAGGGCCTCTAGCACAGATACGCAGTATTTT.

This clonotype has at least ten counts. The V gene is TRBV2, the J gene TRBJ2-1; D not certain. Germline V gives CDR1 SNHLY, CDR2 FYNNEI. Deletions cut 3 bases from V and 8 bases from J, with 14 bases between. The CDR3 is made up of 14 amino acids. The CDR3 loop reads CASSDSGVFDEQFF. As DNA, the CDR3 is TGTGCCAGCAGTGATAGTGGAGTTTTCGATGAGCAGTTCTTC.

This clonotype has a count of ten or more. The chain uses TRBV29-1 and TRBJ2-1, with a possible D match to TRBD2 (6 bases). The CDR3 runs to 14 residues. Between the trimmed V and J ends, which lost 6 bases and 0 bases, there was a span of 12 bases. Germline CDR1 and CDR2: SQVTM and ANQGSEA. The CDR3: CSVGLRSSYNEQFF. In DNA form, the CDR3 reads TGCAGCGTGGGACTGCGGAGCTCCTACAATGAGCAGTTCTTC.

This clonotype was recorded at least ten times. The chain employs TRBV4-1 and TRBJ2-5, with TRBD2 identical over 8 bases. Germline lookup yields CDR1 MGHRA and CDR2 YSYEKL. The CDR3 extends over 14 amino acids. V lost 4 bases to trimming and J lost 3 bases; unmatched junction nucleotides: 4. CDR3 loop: CASSPRAGEETQYF. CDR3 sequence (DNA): TGCGCCAGCAGCCCAAGAGCGGGAGAAGAGACCCAGTACTTC.

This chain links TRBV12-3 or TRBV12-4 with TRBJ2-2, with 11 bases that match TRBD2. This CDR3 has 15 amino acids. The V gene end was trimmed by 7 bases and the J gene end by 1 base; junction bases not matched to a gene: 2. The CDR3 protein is CASKGTSGNTGELFF. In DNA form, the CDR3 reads TGTGCCAGCAAGGGGACTAGCGGGAACACCGGGGAGCTGTTTTTT.

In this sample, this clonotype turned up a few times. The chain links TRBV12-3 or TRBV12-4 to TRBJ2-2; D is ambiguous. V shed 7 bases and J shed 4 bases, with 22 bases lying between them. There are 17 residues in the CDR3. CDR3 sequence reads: CASNPSWGPQRTGELFF. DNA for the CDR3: TGTGCCAGCAACCCGTCGTGGGGTCCCCAACGCACCGGGGAGCTGTTTTTT.

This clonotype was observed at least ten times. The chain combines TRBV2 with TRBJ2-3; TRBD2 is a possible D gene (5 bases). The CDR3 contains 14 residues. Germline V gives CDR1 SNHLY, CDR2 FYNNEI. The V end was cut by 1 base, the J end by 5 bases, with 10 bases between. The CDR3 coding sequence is TGTGCCAGCAGTGAAGGAGGGATTTTAGATACGCAGTATTTT. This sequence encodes CASSEGGILDTQYF. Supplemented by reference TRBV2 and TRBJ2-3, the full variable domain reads EPEVTQTPSHQVTQMGQEVILRCVPISNHLYFYWYRQILGQKVEFLVSFYNNEISEKSEIFDDQFSVERPDGSNFTLKIRSTKLEDSAMYFCASSEGGILDTQYFGPGTRLTVL.

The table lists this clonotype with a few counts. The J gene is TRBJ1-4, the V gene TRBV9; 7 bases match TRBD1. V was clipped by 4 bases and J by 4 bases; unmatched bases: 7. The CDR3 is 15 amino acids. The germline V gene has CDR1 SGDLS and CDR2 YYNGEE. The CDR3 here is CASSSWTGDNEKLFF. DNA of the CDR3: TGTGCCAGCAGCTCATGGACAGGTGATAATGAAAAACTGTTTTTT.

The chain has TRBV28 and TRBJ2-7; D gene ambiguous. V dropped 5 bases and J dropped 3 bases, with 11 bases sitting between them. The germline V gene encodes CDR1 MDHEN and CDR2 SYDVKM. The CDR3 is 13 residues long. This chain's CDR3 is CASSPGRIYEQYF. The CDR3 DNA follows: TGTGCCAGCAGTCCCGGACGGATCTACGAGCAGTACTTC.

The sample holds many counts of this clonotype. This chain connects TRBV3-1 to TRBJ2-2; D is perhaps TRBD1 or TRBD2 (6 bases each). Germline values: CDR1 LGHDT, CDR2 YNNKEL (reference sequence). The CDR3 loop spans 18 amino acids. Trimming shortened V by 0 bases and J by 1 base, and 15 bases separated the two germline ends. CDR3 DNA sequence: TGTGCCAGCAGCCAAGATCGGGGGCGGACCCGGAACACCGGGGAGCTGTTTTTT. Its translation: CASSQDRGRTRNTGELFF.

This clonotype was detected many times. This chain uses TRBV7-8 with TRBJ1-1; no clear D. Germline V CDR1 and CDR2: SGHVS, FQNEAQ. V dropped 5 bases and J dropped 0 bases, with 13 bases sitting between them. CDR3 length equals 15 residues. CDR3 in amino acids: CASSPIFDMNTEAFF. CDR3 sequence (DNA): TGTGCCAGCAGCCCAATATTCGACATGAACACTGAAGCTTTCTTT.

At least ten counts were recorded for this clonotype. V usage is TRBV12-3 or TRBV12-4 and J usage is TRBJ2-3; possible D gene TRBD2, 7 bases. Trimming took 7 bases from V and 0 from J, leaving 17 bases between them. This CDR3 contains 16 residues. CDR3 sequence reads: CASIVGGPFSTDTQYF. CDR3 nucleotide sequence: TGTGCCAGCATCGTGGGGGGGCCCTTTAGCACAGATACGCAGTATTTT.

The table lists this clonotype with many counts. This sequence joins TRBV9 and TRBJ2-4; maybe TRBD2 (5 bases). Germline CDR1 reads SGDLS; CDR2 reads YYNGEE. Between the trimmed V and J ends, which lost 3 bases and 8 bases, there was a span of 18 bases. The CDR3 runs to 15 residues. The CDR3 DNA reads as TGTGCCAGCAGCGCCCAAGGTAGCGATGGGGACATTCAGTACTTC. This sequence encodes CASSAQGSDGDIQYF.

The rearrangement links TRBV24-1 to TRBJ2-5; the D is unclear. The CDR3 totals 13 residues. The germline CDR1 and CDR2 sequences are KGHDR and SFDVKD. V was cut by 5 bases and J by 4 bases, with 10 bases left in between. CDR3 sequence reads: CATSGVELETQYF. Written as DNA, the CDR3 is TGTGCCACCAGTGGGGTAGAGCTAGAGACCCAGTACTTC.

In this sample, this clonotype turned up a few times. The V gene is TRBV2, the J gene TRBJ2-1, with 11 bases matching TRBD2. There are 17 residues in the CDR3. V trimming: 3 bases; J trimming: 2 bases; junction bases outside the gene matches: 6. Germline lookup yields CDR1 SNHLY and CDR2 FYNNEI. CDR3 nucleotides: TGTGCCAGCAGTGACTTGGGACTAGCGGTTGCCTACAATGAGCAGTTCTTC. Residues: CASSDLGLAVAYNEQFF.